This TCR beta chain is drawn from a study of Ad26.COV2.S vaccination and SARS-CoV-2 variants. For this clone: Its antigen remains unidentified.

Study-wide points: Vaccinees displayed broader spike-specific TCR repertoires than placebo recipients.

CDR3 length equals 15 residues. Trimming cost V 7 bases and J 2 bases; bases outside gene matches: 7. CDR1 and CDR2 from the germline V gene are SNHLY and FYNNEI. The table came from immunoSEQ multiplex PCR; TCRdb's copy has only in-frame clones and leaves some out. The sample carries about 98,000 clones, over 60% recorded once. The chain links TRBV2 to TRBJ2-3; 9 positions match TRBD2. The TCR originated in a human donor who had recovered from COVID-19. The input for sequencing was peripheral blood, taken after recovery from COVID-19. The CDR3 nucleotides are TGTGCCAGCACGGGTCTAGCGGGGAACACAGATACGCAGTATTTT. As protein: CASTGLAGNTDTQYF.